This is a list of T cell receptor beta chains from one sample in a study of T cells in Graves' hyperthyroidism and ophthalmopathy. From the multiplex PCR reads, TCRdb called clonotypes with MiXCR, one entry per CDR3 protein. The sample lists about 480,000 distinct CDR3 sequences, 14% occurring once. Input material: blood. These receptors all stem from a woman between 18 and 30 years old with Graves' hyperthyroidism. Both conserved end residues are part of each CDR3. Each record gives: D gene, V gene, clone size, J gene, CDR3 DNA, CDR3 protein. The D gene is left open where the match is weak. Clone size is stated in some rows and not others, as once, few, many or a class when expanded.

D: .
V: TRBV11-3
size: many
J: TRBJ2-3
DNA: TGTGCCAGCAGCCCCCCGCCATGGAGGGCTAACACAGATACGCAGTATTTT
CDR3: CASSPPPWRANTDTQYF

D: TRBD2
V: TRBV7-9
size: many
J: TRBJ2-1
DNA: TGTGCCAGCAGCTATCCTGGGGCTAGCGGGAGGGCCAAGTTATTCAATGAGCAGTTCTTC
CDR3: CASSYPGASGRAKLFNEQFF

D: TRBD1
V: TRBV6-2/TRBV6-3
size: many
J: TRBJ1-3
DNA: TGTGCCAGCAGGGGACAGGGGAGTGGAAACACCATATATTTT
CDR3: CASRGQGSGNTIYF

D: .
V: TRBV24-1
size: many
J: TRBJ1-6
DNA: TGTGCCACCAGTATAACGGCGAATTCACCCCTCCACTTT
CDR3: CATSITANSPLHF

D: TRBD1
V: TRBV11-2
size: many
J: TRBJ1-1
DNA: TGTGCCAGCAGCACCCCTGGCGGGACAGGGGGGAGAGGGGCTTTCTTT
CDR3: CASSTPGGTGGRGAFF

D: TRBD2
V: TRBV12-3/TRBV12-4
size: many
J: TRBJ2-2
DNA: TGTGCCAGCAGTTACCACGTAGCGGGCCCCGGGGAGCTGTTTTTT
CDR3: CASSYHVAGPGELFF

D: TRBD1
V: TRBV11-3
size: .
J: TRBJ2-2
DNA: TGTGCCAGCAGCTTCGGGACAGGGCATGGTGGCGGGGAGCTGTTTTTT
CDR3: CASSFGTGHGGGELFF

D: .
V: TRBV19
size: many
J: TRBJ2-1
DNA: TGTGCCAGTAGTATGGTACGGGAGCGTTACAATGAGCAGTTCTTC
CDR3: CASSMVRERYNEQFF

D: TRBD1
V: TRBV30
size: many
J: TRBJ1-3
DNA: TGTGCCTGGAGTGCCAACAGGGGGCCCACAAGCTCTGGAAACACCATATATTTT
CDR3: CAWSANRGPTSSGNTIYF

D: .
V: TRBV27
size: many
J: TRBJ1-5
DNA: TGTGCCAGCAGTTCCTTCTACGGGGACCCAGATAACAATCAGCCCCAGCATTTT
CDR3: CASSSFYGDPDNNQPQHF

D: TRBD2
V: TRBV20-1
size: .
J: TRBJ2-1
DNA: TGCAGTGCTAGGACTAGCGGGCCCTACAATGAGCAGTTCTTC
CDR3: CSARTSGPYNEQFF

D: .
V: TRBV6-6
size: many
J: TRBJ1-1
DNA: TGTGCCAGCAGTTACTCGTTTCTTTTTGCCCCCGGGGGGACTGAAGCTTTCTTT
CDR3: CASSYSFLFAPGGTEAFF

D: .
V: TRBV9
size: many
J: TRBJ2-7
DNA: TGTGCCAGCAGCGTGGACGGAACCTACGAGCAGTACTTC
CDR3: CASSVDGTYEQYF

D: TRBD1
V: TRBV19
size: many
J: TRBJ2-1
DNA: TGTGCCAGTAGTGGACAGGGGGCCTTAGCGGGCAATGAGCAGTTCTTC
CDR3: CASSGQGALAGNEQFF

D: .
V: TRBV6-1
size: many
J: TRBJ2-7
DNA: TGTGCCACCCTAACTGACGGCTCCTACGAGCAGTACTTC
CDR3: CATLTDGSYEQYF

D: .
V: TRBV6-2/TRBV6-3
size: many
J: TRBJ2-1
DNA: TGTGCCAGCAGTTACTGGCTAGCGAGTACGGGGCACAATGAGCAGTTCTTC
CDR3: CASSYWLASTGHNEQFF

D: .
V: TRBV5-1
size: many
J: TRBJ2-2
DNA: TGCGCCAGCAGCTTGGGCACAGTCAACACCGGGGAGCTGTTTTTT
CDR3: CASSLGTVNTGELFF

D: .
V: TRBV7-2
size: few
J: TRBJ2-1
DNA: TGTGCCAGCAGCTCCTACTTGGGTGAGCAGTTCTTC
CDR3: CASSSYLGEQFF

D: .
V: TRBV12-3/TRBV12-4
size: .
J: TRBJ2-3
DNA: TGTGCCAGCAGCCAAGATTCCCTAGCGAAGGGCACAGATACGCAGTATTTT
CDR3: CASSQDSLAKGTDTQYF

D: TRBD2
V: TRBV27
size: many
J: TRBJ2-7
DNA: TGTGCCAGCAGTTTATACTCTAGCGGGGGTATCTACGAGCAGTACTTC
CDR3: CASSLYSSGGIYEQYF

D: TRBD1
V: TRBV12-3/TRBV12-4
size: .
J: TRBJ1-6
DNA: TGTGCCAGCAGACAGACAGGGGGGAATTCACCCCTCCACTTT
CDR3: CASRQTGGNSPLHF

D: .
V: TRBV5-1
size: many
J: TRBJ1-2
DNA: TGCGCCAGCAGCTTGGAGAAGGTCTATGGCTACACCTTC
CDR3: CASSLEKVYGYTF

D: TRBD2
V: TRBV24-1
size: many
J: TRBJ2-7
DNA: TGTGCCACCCGTCCCGGGACTAGCGGAGAGTACGAGCAGTACTTC
CDR3: CATRPGTSGEYEQYF

D: TRBD2
V: TRBV12-3/TRBV12-4
size: .
J: TRBJ2-1
DNA: TGTGCCAGCCTACCTGGGACTAGCTACAATGAGCAGTTCTTC
CDR3: CASLPGTSYNEQFF

D: TRBD2
V: TRBV19
size: many
J: TRBJ2-2
DNA: TGTGCCACTAACTACCTAGCGGGAGGATCCACCGGGGAGCTGTTTTTT
CDR3: CATNYLAGGSTGELFF

D: .
V: TRBV29-1
size: .
J: TRBJ2-3
DNA: TGCAGCGCAACGGGACCGGCGATTTACACAGATACGCAGTATTTT
CDR3: CSATGPAIYTDTQYF

D: .
V: TRBV9
size: .
J: TRBJ1-1
DNA: TGTGCCAGCAGTCCGACGACCCGGCGGGAAACTGAAGCTTTCTTT
CDR3: CASSPTTRRETEAFF

D: .
V: TRBV11-3
size: few
J: TRBJ1-1
DNA: TGTGCCAGCACCGCCGGTAGGGTGGACACTGAAGCTTTCTTT
CDR3: CASTAGRVDTEAFF

D: .
V: TRBV27
size: many
J: TRBJ2-3
DNA: TGTGCCAGCAGTTCCCCCGACAGGGGGCAGGGACTAGCGGTCACAGATACGCAGTATTTT
CDR3: CASSSPDRGQGLAVTDTQYF

D: .
V: TRBV7-2
size: many
J: TRBJ1-4
DNA: TGTGCCAGCAGCTTAGGGCCCAATGAAAAACTGTTTTTT
CDR3: CASSLGPNEKLFF

D: TRBD2
V: TRBV11-2
size: many
J: TRBJ2-1
DNA: TGTGCCAGCAGCCCTTGGCGGGAGTCTTACAATGAGCAGTTCTTC
CDR3: CASSPWRESYNEQFF

D: .
V: TRBV6-1
size: many
J: TRBJ2-7
DNA: TGTGCCAGCAGTCCACCCGGGACTCTTCTCGAGCAGTACTTC
CDR3: CASSPPGTLLEQYF

D: TRBD1
V: TRBV29-1
size: many
J: TRBJ2-7
DNA: TGCAGCGTTGCTAGGGGGCCGGACAGGCCTTCCTACGAGCAGTACTTC
CDR3: CSVARGPDRPSYEQYF

D: TRBD2
V: TRBV4-2
size: few
J: TRBJ2-1
DNA: TGTGCCAGCAGCCAAGAAATGGGAGGGGAGCAGTTCTTC
CDR3: CASSQEMGGEQFF

D: .
V: TRBV7-2
size: .
J: TRBJ2-7
DNA: TGTGCCAGCAGCTTAACAGGGTTCCCCTACGAGCAGTACTTC
CDR3: CASSLTGFPYEQYF

D: TRBD2
V: TRBV5-1
size: few
J: TRBJ2-1
DNA: TGCGCCAGCAGCTTGGGGGGACTAATTAGTGAGCAGTTCTTC
CDR3: CASSLGGLISEQFF

D: TRBD2
V: TRBV12-3/TRBV12-4
size: many
J: TRBJ2-1
DNA: TGTGCCAGCAGTTTCCGGTGGCTAGCGGGAGAAGGAGCTTACAATGAGCAGTTCTTC
CDR3: CASSFRWLAGEGAYNEQFF

D: .
V: TRBV6-1
size: .
J: TRBJ2-1
DNA: TGTGCCAGCAGTGAAGTCCCGCAGTTGACGTTCTTC
CDR3: CASSEVPQLTFF

D: .
V: TRBV5-1
size: .
J: TRBJ1-3
DNA: TGCGCCAGCAGCCCCCTAGGGGTTCCTGGAAACACCATATATTTT
CDR3: CASSPLGVPGNTIYF

D: .
V: TRBV20-1
size: many
J: TRBJ1-6
DNA: TGCAGTGCTAGAGACTATCAGGGGAGGAATTCACCCCTCCACTTT
CDR3: CSARDYQGRNSPLHF